The 2 T cell receptor beta chains reported below all come from one sample, sequenced in a study of T-cell memory formation after mild COVID-19. Each CDR3 protein is one row after TCRdb ran MiXCR on the 5' RACE reads. The repertoire holds around 310,000 distinct CDR3 sequences, with roughly 15% as singletons. The source material was PBMCs or a T cell subset sorted from them (not recorded which). The receptors stem from a man younger than 35 who had mild COVID-19 (a few samples of this study predate the infection). Cell type and time point are not known.

A few counts support this clonotype. The genes are TRBV7-2 and TRBJ2-1; D gene ambiguous. V lost 10 bases and J 1 base, leaving 14 bases between the germline ends. This CDR3 comprises 14 residues. Looked up from germline, CDR1 is SGHTA and CDR2 is FQGNSA. This chain's CDR3 is CATQRAASYNEQFF. Written as DNA, the CDR3 is TGTGCCACACAAAGGGCGGCTTCCTACAATGAGCAGTTCTTC.

The J gene is TRBJ1-5, the V gene TRBV6-1; 7 nucleotides agree with TRBD1. This CDR3 region has 16 residues. Trimming took 5 bases from V and 9 from J; bases not matched to a gene: 16. The germline gives CDR1 MNHNS, CDR2 SASEGT. CDR3 DNA sequence: TGTGCCAGCAGTCCCCACCCGCCGGGACAGCTCCTGCCCCAGCATTTT. This sequence encodes CASSPHPPGQLLPQHF.